The rows below give T cell receptor beta chains drawn from one sample of a study of T cell repertoires in cytomegalovirus infection. A single record per CDR3 protein comes from TCRdb applying MiXCR to the reads. The table lists about 120,000 distinct CDR3 sequences, around 30% of them singletons. No antigen has been identified for these receptors. The sample in question was CD8+ T cells from cultured PBMCs, obtained from culture after CMV antigen stimulation. These receptor sequences come from a human donor in good health (CMV status not recorded). Some clones in this sample may be carry-over from other donors' samples. Each CDR3 is given with its conserved first and last residue. D genes are given only for firm matches. Size tells how often a clone was seen (once, few, many) or the class of an expanded clone, and some rows leave it out.

J gene: TRBJ2-3
clone size: .
V gene: TRBV7-9
D gene: .
CDR3 protein: CASRVEGWSGTDTQYF
CDR3 DNA: TGTGCCAGCAGGGTCGAGGGATGGTCCGGCACAGATACGCAGTATTTT

J gene: TRBJ2-5
clone size: few
V gene: TRBV12-3/TRBV12-4
D gene: TRBD2
CDR3 protein: CASSPPLGSGGPLQETQYF
CDR3 DNA: TGTGCCAGCAGTCCCCCTTTAGGGAGCGGGGGACCTCTCCAAGAGACCCAGTACTTC

J gene: TRBJ1-2
clone size: many
V gene: TRBV11-2
D gene: TRBD1
CDR3 protein: CASSSTGGNYGYTF
CDR3 DNA: TGTGCCAGCAGCTCGACAGGGGGCAACTATGGCTACACCTTC

J gene: TRBJ1-5
clone size: few
V gene: TRBV28
D gene: .
CDR3 protein: CASSFLVERRGAYNQPQHF
CDR3 DNA: TGTGCCAGCAGTTTTCTTGTGGAGAGACGGGGAGCCTACAATCAGCCCCAGCATTTT

J gene: TRBJ1-5
clone size: .
V gene: TRBV4-1
D gene: .
CDR3 protein: CASSQEPGNEPQHF
CDR3 DNA: TGCGCCAGCAGCCAAGAACCTGGCAATGAGCCCCAGCATTTT

J gene: TRBJ1-2
clone size: .
V gene: TRBV11-2
D gene: TRBD1
CDR3 protein: CASSGQDYGYTF
CDR3 DNA: TGTGCCAGCAGTGGACAGGACTATGGCTACACCTTC

J gene: TRBJ1-5
clone size: few
V gene: TRBV27
D gene: .
CDR3 protein: CASSFTSNQPQHF
CDR3 DNA: TGTGCCAGCAGTTTTACTAGCAATCAGCCCCAGCATTTT

J gene: TRBJ2-7
clone size: .
V gene: TRBV28
D gene: TRBD1
CDR3 protein: CASSLEWTGGLTYEQYF
CDR3 DNA: TGTGCCAGCAGTTTAGAGTGGACAGGGGGCCTTACCTACGAGCAGTACTTC

J gene: TRBJ2-3
clone size: .
V gene: TRBV11-2
D gene: .
CDR3 protein: CASSLDLTGIGRTDTQYF
CDR3 DNA: TGTGCCAGCAGCTTAGATCTAACCGGGATCGGGCGGACGGATACGCAGTATTTT

J gene: TRBJ1-1
clone size: .
V gene: TRBV6-5
D gene: .
CDR3 protein: CASSYSNKVSEAFF
CDR3 DNA: TGTGCCAGCAGTTACTCTAATAAAGTCTCTGAAGCTTTCTTT

J gene: TRBJ2-7
clone size: few
V gene: TRBV6-6
D gene: TRBD2
CDR3 protein: CASSYSLAGSHEQYF
CDR3 DNA: TGTGCCAGCAGTTACTCGCTAGCGGGGTCGCACGAGCAGTACTTC

J gene: TRBJ2-5
clone size: .
V gene: TRBV6-2/TRBV6-3
D gene: .
CDR3 protein: CAGVGPLETQYF
CDR3 DNA: TGTGCCGGGGTGGGACCGTTAGAGACCCAGTACTTC

J gene: TRBJ2-2
clone size: .
V gene: TRBV6-8
D gene: .
CDR3 protein: CASSYVAGGASTGELFF
CDR3 DNA: TGTGCCAGCAGTTACGTAGCCGGGGGCGCGTCCACCGGGGAGCTGTTTTTT

J gene: TRBJ2-7
clone size: many
V gene: TRBV7-2
D gene: TRBD1
CDR3 protein: CASSLVTGGNYEQYF
CDR3 DNA: TGTGCCAGCAGCTTAGTTACAGGGGGAAACTACGAGCAGTACTTC

J gene: TRBJ2-1
clone size: .
V gene: TRBV2
D gene: .
CDR3 protein: CASISDPEQFF
CDR3 DNA: TGTGCCAGCATCAGCGACCCTGAGCAGTTCTTC